This note documents a single T cell receptor (beta chain) sequence. The entry originates in a study of blood T cell repertoires in COVID-19. Study information: Specimens from acute and convalescent COVID-19 originated in the United States, Italy and Spain. Sample material is recorded as cDNA or gDNA derived from T cells, B-cell-depleted T cells, or PBMCs.

Repertoires were generated with immunoSEQ multiplex PCR, while TCRdb's copy carries only in-frame clones and drops some. Among 200,000 or so clones listed, 80% were seen once. The germline V gene has CDR1 LGHDT and CDR2 YNNKEL (reference sequence). The V end was cut by 8 bases, the J end by 10 bases, with 18 bases between. The CDR3 is 13 residues long. Material for sequencing was PBMCs or T cells enriched from blood (not recorded which). This clonotype was obtained from a middle-aged woman with acute COVID-19. The V and J genes are TRBV3-1 (or the pseudogene TRBV3-2) and TRBJ2-1; D is perhaps TRBD1 (7 bases). The CDR3 region is CASQGGRGHEQFF. CDR3 nucleotide sequence: TGTGCCAGCCAGGGGGGAAGGGGACACGAGCAGTTCTTC.